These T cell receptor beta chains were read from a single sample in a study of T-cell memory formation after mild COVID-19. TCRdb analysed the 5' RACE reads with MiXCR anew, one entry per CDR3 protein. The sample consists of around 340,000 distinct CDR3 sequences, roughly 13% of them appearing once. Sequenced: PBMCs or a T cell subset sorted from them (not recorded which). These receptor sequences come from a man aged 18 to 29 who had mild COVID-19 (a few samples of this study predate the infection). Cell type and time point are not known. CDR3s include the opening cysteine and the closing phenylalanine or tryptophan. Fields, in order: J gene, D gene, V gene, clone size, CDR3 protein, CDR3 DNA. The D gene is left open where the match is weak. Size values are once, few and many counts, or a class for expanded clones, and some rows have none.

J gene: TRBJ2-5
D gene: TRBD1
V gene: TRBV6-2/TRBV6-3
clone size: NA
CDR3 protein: CASSRQDRDQETQYF
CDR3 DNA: TGTGCCAGCAGTCGCCAGGACAGGGACCAAGAGACCCAGTACTTC

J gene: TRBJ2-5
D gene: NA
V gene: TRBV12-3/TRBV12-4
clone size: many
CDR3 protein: CASSPGPQETQYF
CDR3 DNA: TGCGCCAGCAGCCCGGGTCCCCAAGAGACCCAGTACTTC

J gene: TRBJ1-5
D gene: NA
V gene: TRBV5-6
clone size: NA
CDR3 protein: CASSRDSARPQHF
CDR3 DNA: TGTGCCAGCAGCCGGGACTCAGCACGGCCCCAGCATTTT

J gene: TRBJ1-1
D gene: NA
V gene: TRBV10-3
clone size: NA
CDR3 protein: CAISAPNTEAFF
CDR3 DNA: TGTGCCATCAGTGCCCCGAACACTGAAGCTTTCTTT

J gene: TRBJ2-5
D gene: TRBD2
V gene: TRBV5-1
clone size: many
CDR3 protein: CASSLPGLAGYQETQYF
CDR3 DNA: TGCGCCAGCAGCCTACCGGGACTAGCGGGGTACCAAGAGACCCAGTACTTC

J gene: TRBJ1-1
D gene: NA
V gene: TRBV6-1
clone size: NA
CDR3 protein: CASSPEWGGNTEAFF
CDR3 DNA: TGTGCCAGCAGCCCCGAATGGGGGGGGAACACTGAAGCTTTCTTT

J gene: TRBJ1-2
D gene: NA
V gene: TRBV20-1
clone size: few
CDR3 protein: CSARVGAGGIAGYTF
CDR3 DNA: TGCAGTGCTAGAGTAGGGGCCGGAGGAATCGCTGGCTACACCTTC

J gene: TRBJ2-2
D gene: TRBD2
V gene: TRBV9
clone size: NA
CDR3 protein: CASSVGGSGDAGELFF
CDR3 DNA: TGTGCCAGCAGCGTAGGGGGTAGCGGGGACGCCGGGGAGCTGTTTTTT

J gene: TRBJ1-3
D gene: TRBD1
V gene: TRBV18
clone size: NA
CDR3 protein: CASSPSGTGAGNTIYF
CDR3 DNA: TGTGCCAGCTCACCTTCCGGGACAGGGGCTGGAAACACCATATATTTT

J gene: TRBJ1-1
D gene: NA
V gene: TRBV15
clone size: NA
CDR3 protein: CATSRVRRLITEAFF
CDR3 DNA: TGTGCCACCAGCAGAGTTCGGCGGTTAATCACTGAAGCTTTCTTT

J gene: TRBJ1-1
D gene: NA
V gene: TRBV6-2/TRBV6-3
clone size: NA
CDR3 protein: CASSAGAITEAFF
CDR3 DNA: TGTGCCAGCAGTGCGGGGGCGATCACTGAAGCTTTCTTT

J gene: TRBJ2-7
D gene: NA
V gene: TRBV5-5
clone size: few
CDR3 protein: CASSLDRWGSSYEQYF
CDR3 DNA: TGTGCCAGCAGCTTGGATAGGTGGGGCAGCTCCTACGAGCAGTACTTC

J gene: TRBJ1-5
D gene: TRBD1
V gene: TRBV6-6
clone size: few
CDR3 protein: CASSYSRDRGNQPQHF
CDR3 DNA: TGTGCCAGCAGTTACAGCCGGGACAGGGGCAATCAGCCCCAGCATTTT

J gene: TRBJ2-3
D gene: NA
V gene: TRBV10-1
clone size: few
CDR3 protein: CASSELTGLPSTDTQYF
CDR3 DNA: TGCGCCAGCAGTGAGTTGACGGGACTCCCTAGCACAGATACGCAGTATTTT

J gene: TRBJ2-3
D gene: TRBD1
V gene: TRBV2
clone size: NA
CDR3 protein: CASSDWTGGFTDTQYF
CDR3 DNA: TGTGCCAGCAGTGATTGGACAGGGGGATTCACAGATACGCAGTATTTT

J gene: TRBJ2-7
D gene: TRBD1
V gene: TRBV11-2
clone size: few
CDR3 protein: CASSLYPTGHYEQYF
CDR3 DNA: TGTGCCAGCAGCTTATACCCGACAGGGCACTACGAGCAGTACTTC

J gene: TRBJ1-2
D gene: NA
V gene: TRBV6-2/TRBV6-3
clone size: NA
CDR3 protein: CASRDPVSYTF
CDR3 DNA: TGTGCCAGCAGGGACCCTGTGAGCTACACCTTC